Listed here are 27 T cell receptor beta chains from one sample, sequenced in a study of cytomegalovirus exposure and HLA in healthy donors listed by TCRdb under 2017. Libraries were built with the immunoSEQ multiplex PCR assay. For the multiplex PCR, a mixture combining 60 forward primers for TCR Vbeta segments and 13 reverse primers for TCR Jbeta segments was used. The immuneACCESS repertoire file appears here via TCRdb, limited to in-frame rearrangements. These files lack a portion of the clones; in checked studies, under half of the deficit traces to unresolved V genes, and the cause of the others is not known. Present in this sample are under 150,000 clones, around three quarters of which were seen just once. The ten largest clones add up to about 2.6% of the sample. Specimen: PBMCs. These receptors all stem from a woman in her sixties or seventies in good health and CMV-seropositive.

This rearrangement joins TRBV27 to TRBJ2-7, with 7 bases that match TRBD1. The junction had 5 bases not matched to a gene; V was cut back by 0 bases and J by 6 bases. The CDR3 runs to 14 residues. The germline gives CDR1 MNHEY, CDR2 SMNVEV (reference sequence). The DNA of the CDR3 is TGTGCCAGCAGTTTATCCGACAGGGTAGGCGAGCAGTACTTC. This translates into CASSLSDRVGEQYF.

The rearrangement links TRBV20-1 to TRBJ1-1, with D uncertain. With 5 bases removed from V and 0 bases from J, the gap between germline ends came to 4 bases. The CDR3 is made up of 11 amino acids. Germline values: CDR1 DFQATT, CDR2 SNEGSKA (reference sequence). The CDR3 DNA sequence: TGCAGTGCTGCGATGAACACTGAAGCTTTCTTT. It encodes CSAAMNTEAFF.

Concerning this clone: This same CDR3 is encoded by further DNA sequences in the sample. Here the CDR3 reads CASSRQGGSYEQYF. CDR3 bases: TGTGCCAGCAGCAGGCAGGGGGGCTCCTACGAGCAGTACTTC. This rearrangement joins TRBV6-5 to TRBJ2-7, with D maybe TRBD1 (7 bases). The length of the CDR3 is 14 residues. Germline lookup yields CDR1 MNHEY and CDR2 SVGAGI. Trimming pared 6 bases from V and 0 bases from J, leaving 12 bases between.

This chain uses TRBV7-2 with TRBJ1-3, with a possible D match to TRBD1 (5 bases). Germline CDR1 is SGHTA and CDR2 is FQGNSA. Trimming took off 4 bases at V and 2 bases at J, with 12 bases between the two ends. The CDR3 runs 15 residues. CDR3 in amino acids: CASSSGGVPGNTIYF. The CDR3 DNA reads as TGTGCCAGCAGCTCTGGGGGGGTCCCTGGAAACACCATATATTTT.

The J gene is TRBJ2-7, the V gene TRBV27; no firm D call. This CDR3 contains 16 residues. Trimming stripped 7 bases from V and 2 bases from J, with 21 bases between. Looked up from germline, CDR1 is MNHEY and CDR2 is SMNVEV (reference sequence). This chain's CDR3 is CASTPSGLPKTYEQYF. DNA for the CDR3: TGTGCCAGCACGCCTTCCGGGTTACCTAAAACCTACGAGCAGTACTTC.

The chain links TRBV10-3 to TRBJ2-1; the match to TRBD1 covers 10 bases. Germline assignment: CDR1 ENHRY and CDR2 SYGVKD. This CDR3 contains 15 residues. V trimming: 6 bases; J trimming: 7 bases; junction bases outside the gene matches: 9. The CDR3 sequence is CAISRGTGAENEQFF. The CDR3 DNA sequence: TGTGCCATCAGCCGAGGGACAGGGGCCGAGAATGAGCAGTTCTTC.

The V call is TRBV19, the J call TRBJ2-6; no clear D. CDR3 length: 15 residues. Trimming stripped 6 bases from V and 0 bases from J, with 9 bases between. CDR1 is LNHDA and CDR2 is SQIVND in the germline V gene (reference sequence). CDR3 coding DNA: TGTGCCAGTAGGGCAGCGAGCTCTGGGGCCAACGTCCTGACTTTC. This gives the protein CASRAASSGANVLTF.

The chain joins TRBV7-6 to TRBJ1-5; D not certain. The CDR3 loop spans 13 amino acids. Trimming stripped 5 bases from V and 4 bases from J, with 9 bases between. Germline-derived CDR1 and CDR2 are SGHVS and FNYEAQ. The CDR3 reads CASSARGNQPQHF. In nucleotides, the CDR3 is TGTGCCAGCAGCGCCCGAGGAAATCAGCCCCAGCATTTT.

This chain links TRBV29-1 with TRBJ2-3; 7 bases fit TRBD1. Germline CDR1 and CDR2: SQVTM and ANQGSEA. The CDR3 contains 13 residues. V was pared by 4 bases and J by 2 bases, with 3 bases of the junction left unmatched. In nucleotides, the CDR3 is TGCAGCGTTGGGACAGGTCTCACAGATACGCAGTATTTT. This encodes CSVGTGLTDTQYF.

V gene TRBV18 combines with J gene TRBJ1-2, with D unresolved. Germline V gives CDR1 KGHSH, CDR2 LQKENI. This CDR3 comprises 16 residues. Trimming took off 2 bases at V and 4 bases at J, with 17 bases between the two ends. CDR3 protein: CASSPRWEVPPYGYTF. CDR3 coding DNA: TGTGCCAGCTCACCAAGGTGGGAGGTCCCCCCCTATGGCTACACCTTC.

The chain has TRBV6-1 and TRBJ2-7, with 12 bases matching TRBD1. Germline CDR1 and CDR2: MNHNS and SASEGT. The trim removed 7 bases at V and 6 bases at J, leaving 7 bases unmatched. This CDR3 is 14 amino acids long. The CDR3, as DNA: TGTGCCAGCACCCACCGGGACAGGGGGCTCGAGCAGTACTTC. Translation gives CASTHRDRGLEQYF.

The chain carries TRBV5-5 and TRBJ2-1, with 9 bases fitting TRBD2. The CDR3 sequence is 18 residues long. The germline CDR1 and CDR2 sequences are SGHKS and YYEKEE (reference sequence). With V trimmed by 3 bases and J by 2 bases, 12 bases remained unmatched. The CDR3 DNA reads TGTGCCAGCAGCTCTTCCTCGCCGGGACTAGCACCCTACAATGAGCAGTTCTTC. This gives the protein CASSSSSPGLAPYNEQFF.

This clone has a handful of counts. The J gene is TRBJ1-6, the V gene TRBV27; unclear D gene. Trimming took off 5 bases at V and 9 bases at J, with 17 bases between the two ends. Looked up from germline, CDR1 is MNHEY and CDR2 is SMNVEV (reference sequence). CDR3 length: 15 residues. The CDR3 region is CASSAGPLAGSPLHF. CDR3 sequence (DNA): TGTGCCAGCAGTGCTGGGCCCTTGGCGGGTTCACCCCTCCACTTT.

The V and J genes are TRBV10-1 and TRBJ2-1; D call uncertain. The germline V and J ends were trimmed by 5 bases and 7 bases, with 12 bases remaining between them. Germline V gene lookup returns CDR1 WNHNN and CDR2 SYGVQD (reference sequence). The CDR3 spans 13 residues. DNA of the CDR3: TGCGCCAGCAGTTGGTACCTAGGTAATGAGCAGTTCTTC. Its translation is CASSWYLGNEQFF.

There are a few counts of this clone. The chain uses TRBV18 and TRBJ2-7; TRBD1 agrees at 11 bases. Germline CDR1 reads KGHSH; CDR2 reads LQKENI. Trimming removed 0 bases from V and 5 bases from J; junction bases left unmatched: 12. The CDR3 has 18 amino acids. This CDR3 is CASSPPPGQGERWNEQYF. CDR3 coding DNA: TGTGCCAGCTCACCACCGCCGGGACAGGGGGAGAGATGGAACGAGCAGTACTTC.

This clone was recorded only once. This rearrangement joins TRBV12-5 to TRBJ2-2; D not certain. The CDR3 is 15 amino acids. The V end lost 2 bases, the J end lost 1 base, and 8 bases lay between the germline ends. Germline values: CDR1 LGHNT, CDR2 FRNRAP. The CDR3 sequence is CASGLPPLNTGELFF. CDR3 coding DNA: TGTGCTAGTGGTTTGCCTCCGTTGAACACCGGGGAGCTGTTTTTT.

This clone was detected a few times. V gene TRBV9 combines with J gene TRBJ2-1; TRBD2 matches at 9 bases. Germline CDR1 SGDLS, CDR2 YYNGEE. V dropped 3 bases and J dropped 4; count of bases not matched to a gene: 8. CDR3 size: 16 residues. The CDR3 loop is CASSETRGGSYNEQFF. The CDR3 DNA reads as TGTGCCAGCAGCGAAACGCGGGGGGGATCGTACAATGAGCAGTTCTTC.

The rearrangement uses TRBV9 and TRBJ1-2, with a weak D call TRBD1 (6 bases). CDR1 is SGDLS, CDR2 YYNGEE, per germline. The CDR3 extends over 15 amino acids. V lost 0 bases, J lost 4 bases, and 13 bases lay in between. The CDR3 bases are TGTGCCAGCAGCGTAGAACAGGGCGGAGGCTATGGCTACACCTTC. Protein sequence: CASSVEQGGGYGYTF. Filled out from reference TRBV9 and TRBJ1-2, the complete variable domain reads DSGVTQTPKHLITATGQRVTLRCSPRSGDLSVYWYQQSLDQGLQFLIQYYNGEERAKGNILERFSAQQFPDLHSELNLSSLELGDSALYFCASSVEQGGGYGYTFGSGTRLTVV.

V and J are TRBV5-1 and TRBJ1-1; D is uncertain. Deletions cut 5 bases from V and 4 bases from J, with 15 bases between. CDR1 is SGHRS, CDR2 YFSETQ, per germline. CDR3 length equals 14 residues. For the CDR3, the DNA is TGCGCCAGCAGTATCGGTATTGTCCCCACTGAAGCTTTCTTT. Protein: CASSIGIVPTEAFF. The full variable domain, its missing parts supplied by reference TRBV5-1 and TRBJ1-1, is KAGVTQTPRYLIKTRGQQVTLSCSPISGHRSVSWYQQTPGQGLQFLFEYFSETQRNKGNFPGRFSGRQFSNSRSEMNVSTLELGDSALYLCASSIGIVPTEAFFGQGTRLTVV.

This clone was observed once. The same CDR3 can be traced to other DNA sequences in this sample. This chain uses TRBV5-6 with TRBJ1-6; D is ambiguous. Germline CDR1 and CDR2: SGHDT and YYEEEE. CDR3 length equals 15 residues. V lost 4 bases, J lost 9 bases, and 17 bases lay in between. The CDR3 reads CASSAGSITVSPLHF. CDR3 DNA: TGTGCCAGCAGCGCGGGGTCAATAACCGTTTCACCCCTCCACTTT.

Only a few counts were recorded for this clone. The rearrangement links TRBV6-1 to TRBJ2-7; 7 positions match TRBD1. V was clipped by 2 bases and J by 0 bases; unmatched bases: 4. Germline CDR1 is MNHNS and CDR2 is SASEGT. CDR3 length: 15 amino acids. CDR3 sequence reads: CASSESTGVSYEQYF. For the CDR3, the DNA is TGTGCCAGCAGTGAATCCACAGGGGTCTCCTACGAGCAGTACTTC.

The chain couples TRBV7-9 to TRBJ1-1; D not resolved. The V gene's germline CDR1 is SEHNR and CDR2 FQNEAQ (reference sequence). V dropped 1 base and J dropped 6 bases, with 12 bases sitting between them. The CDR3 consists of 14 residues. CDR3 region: CASSLDPLSAEAFF. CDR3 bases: TGTGCCAGCAGCTTAGACCCCCTATCTGCTGAAGCTTTCTTT.

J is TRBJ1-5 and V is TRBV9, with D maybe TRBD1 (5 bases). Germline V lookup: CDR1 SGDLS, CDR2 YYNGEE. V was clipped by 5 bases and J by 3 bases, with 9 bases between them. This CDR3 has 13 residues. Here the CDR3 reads CASSTGDNQPQHF. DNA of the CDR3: TGTGCCAGCAGTACAGGAGACAATCAGCCCCAGCATTTT.

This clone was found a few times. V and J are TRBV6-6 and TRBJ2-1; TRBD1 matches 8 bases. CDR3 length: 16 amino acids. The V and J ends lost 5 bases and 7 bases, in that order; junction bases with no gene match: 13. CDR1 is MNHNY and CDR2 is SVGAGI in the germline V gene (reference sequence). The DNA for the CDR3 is TGTGCCAGCAGTCAGGGGGCGCGGTCGATGCGAAATGAGCAGTTCTTC. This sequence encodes CASSQGARSMRNEQFF.

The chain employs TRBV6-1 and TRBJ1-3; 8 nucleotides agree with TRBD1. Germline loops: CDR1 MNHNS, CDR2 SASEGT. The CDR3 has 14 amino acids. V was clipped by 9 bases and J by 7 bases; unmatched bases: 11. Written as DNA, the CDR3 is TGTGCCAGTGAACAGGGGGTTAGTGGGAACACCATATATTTT. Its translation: CASEQGVSGNTIYF.

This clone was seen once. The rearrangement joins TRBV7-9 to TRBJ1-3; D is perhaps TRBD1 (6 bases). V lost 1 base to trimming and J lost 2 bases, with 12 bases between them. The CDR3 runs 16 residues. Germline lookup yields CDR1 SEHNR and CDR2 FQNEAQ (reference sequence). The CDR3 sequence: CASSLVLGATGNTIYF. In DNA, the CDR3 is TGTGCCAGCAGCTTAGTGCTGGGGGCGACTGGAAACACCATATATTTT. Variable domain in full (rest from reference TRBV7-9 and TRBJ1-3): DTGVSQNPRHKITKRGQNVTFRCDPISEHNRLYWYRQTLGQGPEFLTYFQNEAQLEKSRLLSDRFSAERPKGSFSTLEIQRTEQGDSAMYLCASSLVLGATGNTIYFGEGSWLTVV.

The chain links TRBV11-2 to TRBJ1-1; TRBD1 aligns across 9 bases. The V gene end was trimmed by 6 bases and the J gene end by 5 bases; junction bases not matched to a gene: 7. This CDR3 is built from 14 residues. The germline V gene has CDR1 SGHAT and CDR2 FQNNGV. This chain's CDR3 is CASSRDRVGTEAFF. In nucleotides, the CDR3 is TGTGCCAGCAGTCGGGACAGGGTGGGGACTGAAGCTTTCTTT.